One sample yielded the 28 T cell receptor beta chains listed below, sequenced in a study of early stage breast cancer tumors. Libraries were prepared by immunoSEQ multiplex PCR; TCRdb keeps only in-frame clonotypes and omits some of them. The sample records about 53,000 clones, approximately 90% being singletons. Sequenced input: blood. Receptor source: a person aged 70 to 85 with breast cancer.

This chain connects TRBV9 to TRBJ1-2; D is undetermined. The CDR3 covers 13 residues. Germline CDR1 is SGDLS and CDR2 is YYNGEE. Trimming took 4 bases from V and 4 from J, leaving 11 bases between them. CDR3 nucleotides: TGTGCCAGCAGCCCGAGGTCTGCCTATGGCTACACCTTC. This encodes CASSPRSAYGYTF.

The chain employs TRBV7-9 and TRBJ2-3; TRBD1 might be the D (5 bases). The CDR3 length is 15 residues. Trimming removed 0 bases from V and 4 bases from J, with 11 bases in between. In germline, CDR1 is SEHNR, CDR2 FQNEAQ (reference sequence). The CDR3, as DNA: TGTGCCAGCAGCTTAGCTATGGGGCCCGCAGATACGCAGTATTTT. Protein product: CASSLAMGPADTQYF.

The chain is built from TRBV19 and TRBJ1-5; D remains unclear. Germline assignment: CDR1 LNHDA and CDR2 SQIVND (reference sequence). The CDR3 extends over 13 amino acids. Trimming took 3 bases from V and 4 from J, leaving 7 bases between them. In nucleotides, the CDR3 is TGTGCCAGTAGTATGCGAACTAATCAGCCCCAGCATTTT. Its translation is CASSMRTNQPQHF.

The gene calls are TRBV7-9 and TRBJ1-2, with a weak D call TRBD1 (5 bases). Germline V lookup: CDR1 SEHNR, CDR2 FQNEAQ (reference sequence). This CDR3 is built from 15 residues. The ends were cut back, 2 bases at V and 0 bases at J, with 10 bases in the middle. Written as DNA, the CDR3 is TGTGCCAGCAGCTTACAACAGGCCCCTAACTATGGCTACACCTTC. Protein: CASSLQQAPNYGYTF. Full variable domain (outside the CDR3, taken from reference TRBV7-9 and TRBJ1-2): DTGVSQNPRHKITKRGQNVTFRCDPISEHNRLYWYRQTLGQGPEFLTYFQNEAQLEKSRLLSDRFSAERPKGSFSTLEIQRTEQGDSAMYLCASSLQQAPNYGYTFGSGTRLTVV.

The genes are TRBV7-2 and TRBJ1-1; no clear D. Germline CDR1 is SGHTA and CDR2 is FQGNSA. This CDR3 has 13 residues. Trimming removed 1 base at V and 1 base at J, with 4 bases between. In DNA, the CDR3 is TGTGCCAGCAGCTTAGGGGCGAACACTGAAGCTTTCTTT. Its translation is CASSLGANTEAFF.

The rearrangement links TRBV7-9 to TRBJ2-2; 7 bases agree with TRBD1. The CDR3 length is 14 residues. The trim removed 5 bases at V and 8 bases at J, leaving 8 bases unmatched. Germline V gives CDR1 SEHNR, CDR2 FQNEAQ (reference sequence). The CDR3 DNA reads as TGTGCCAGCAGCCCGGGACAGAAAACGGGGGAGCTGTTTTTT. The encoded protein is CASSPGQKTGELFF.

This clone was seen once. This chain uses TRBV27 with TRBJ1-2; D unresolved. CDR3 length: 14 amino acids. Deletions cut 6 bases from V and 3 bases from J, with 14 bases between. Germline V gene lookup returns CDR1 MNHEY and CDR2 SMNVEV (reference sequence). CDR3 sequence reads: CASRGFEGYYGYTF. For the CDR3, the DNA is TGTGCCAGCAGAGGGTTTGAGGGTTACTATGGCTACACCTTC.

V and J are TRBV21-1 and TRBJ1-1; TRBD1, the table's D call, lacks a check against the DNA. TRBV21-1 is a recognized pseudogene. The CDR3 sequence is 13 residues long. CDR3: CASSKVGHQGAFF. Written as DNA, the CDR3 is TGTGCCAGCAGCAAAGTTGGGCACCAGGGGGCTTTCTTT.

The J gene is TRBJ2-3, the V gene TRBV5-1, with a weak D call TRBD1 (6 bases). CDR1 and CDR2 from the germline V gene are SGHRS and YFSETQ. The CDR3 totals 13 residues. V was trimmed by 0 bases and J by 4 bases, leaving 6 bases between them. CDR3 in amino acids: CASSLDRADTQYF. The CDR3 DNA sequence: TGCGCCAGCAGCTTGGACAGGGCAGATACGCAGTATTTT. The variable domain in full, completed from reference TRBV5-1 and TRBJ2-3, reads KAGVTQTPRYLIKTRGQQVTLSCSPISGHRSVSWYQQTPGQGLQFLFEYFSETQRNKGNFPGRFSGRQFSNSRSEMNVSTLELGDSALYLCASSLDRADTQYFGPGTRLTVL.

The V call is TRBV6-1, the J call TRBJ2-7; TRBD1 is a possible D gene (6 bases). The V end lost 2 bases, the J end lost 2 bases, and 19 bases lay between the germline ends. This CDR3 has 17 residues. CDR1 MNHNS and CDR2 SASEGT come from the germline V gene. CDR3 region: CASSEMLVNRVPYEQYF. The CDR3 nucleotides are TGTGCCAGCAGTGAAATGTTGGTCAACAGGGTACCCTACGAGCAGTACTTC.

The table lists this clone with a count of one. V and J are TRBV9 and TRBJ1-6; 8 bases line up with TRBD1. The CDR3 is 16 residues long. Germline CDR1 SGDLS, CDR2 YYNGEE. The V segment lost 3 bases and the J segment 0 bases; nucleotides outside the gene matches: 2. This chain's CDR3 is CASSGQGNSYNSPLHF. In DNA, the CDR3 is TGTGCCAGCAGCGGACAGGGGAACTCCTATAATTCACCCCTCCACTTT. The full variable domain, its missing parts supplied by reference TRBV9 and TRBJ1-6, is DSGVTQTPKHLITATGQRVTLRCSPRSGDLSVYWYQQSLDQGLQFLIQYYNGEERAKGNILERFSAQQFPDLHSELNLSSLELGDSALYFCASSGQGNSYNSPLHFGNGTRLTVT.

The chain joins TRBV5-4 to TRBJ1-1; unclear D gene. CDR3 length: 14 amino acids. Germline CDR1 and CDR2: SGHNT and YYREEE (reference sequence). V shed 5 bases and J shed 2 bases, with 13 bases lying between them. The CDR3 sequence is CASSFGIGNTEAFF. CDR3 in DNA: TGTGCCAGCAGTTTCGGGATCGGAAACACTGAAGCTTTCTTT.

This clone was recorded a few times. The rearrangement links TRBV15 to TRBJ1-6; D possibly corresponds to TRBD1 (5 bases). Trimming left V 0 bases short and J 10 bases short, with 10 bases between. Germline values: CDR1 LNHNV, CDR2 YYDKDF (reference sequence). The CDR3 consists of 14 residues. CDR3 sequence: CATSRDAGQSPLHF. CDR3 in DNA: TGTGCCACCAGCAGAGACGCAGGGCAATCACCCCTCCACTTT.

CDR3 loop: CASSLNTGRGNTIYF. CDR3 DNA: TGTGCCAGCAGCCTCAACACGGGTCGGGGAAACACCATATATTTT. The chain is built from TRBV9 and TRBJ1-3; D call uncertain. The CDR3 runs 15 residues. Per the germline V gene, CDR1 is SGDLS and CDR2 is YYNGEE. The V and J ends lost 4 bases and 4 bases respectively, with 15 bases between them. The variable domain in full, with the rest retrieved from reference TRBV9 and TRBJ1-3, is DSGVTQTPKHLITATGQRVTLRCSPRSGDLSVYWYQQSLDQGLQFLIQYYNGEERAKGNILERFSAQQFPDLHSELNLSSLELGDSALYFCASSLNTGRGNTIYFGEGSWLTVV.

The rearrangement joins TRBV30 to TRBJ1-2, with D unclear. The germline V gene encodes CDR1 GTSNPN and CDR2 SVGIG (reference sequence). Trimming cost V 3 bases and J 0 bases, with 5 bases left between them. This CDR3 is built from 12 residues. The CDR3 bases are TGTGCCTGGAGCGGGACTAACTATGGCTACACCTTC. This encodes CAWSGTNYGYTF.

V gene TRBV4-1 combines with J gene TRBJ2-5; a weak D match, TRBD1 (5 bases). The V end lost 1 base, the J end lost 2 bases, and 11 bases lay between the germline ends. The CDR3 covers 15 residues. In germline, CDR1 is MGHRA, CDR2 YSYEKL. The CDR3 is CASSQGQGFQETQYF. For the CDR3, the DNA is TGCGCCAGCAGCCAAGGGCAGGGATTTCAAGAGACCCAGTACTTC.

The chain employs TRBV14 and TRBJ1-5; the D is unclear. The CDR3 extends over 14 amino acids. Germline V gene lookup returns CDR1 SGHDN and CDR2 FVKESK. V was clipped by 1 base and J by 0 bases, with 4 bases between them. The CDR3 is CASSQANSNQPQHF. In nucleotides, the CDR3 is TGTGCCAGCAGCCAAGCCAATAGCAATCAGCCCCAGCATTTT. Using reference TRBV14 and TRBJ1-5 for the parts outside the CDR3, the full variable domain is EAGVTQFPSHSVIEKGQTVTLRCDPISGHDNLYWYRRVMGKEIKFLLHFVKESKQDESGMPNNRFLAERTGGTYSTLKVQPAELEDSGVYFCASSQANSNQPQHFGDGTRLSIL.

This clone has only one observation. The identical CDR3 is also encoded by other nucleotide sequences in the sample. The chain carries TRBV7-9 and TRBJ1-2, with D uncertain. CDR3 size: 13 residues. Germline CDR1 SEHNR, CDR2 FQNEAQ (reference sequence). V was pared by 1 base and J by 2 bases, with 5 bases between. CDR3 coding DNA: TGTGCCAGCAGCTTAGGCCAGAACTATGGCTACACCTTC. Its protein is CASSLGQNYGYTF.

The CDR3 loop is CASSPRGRETQYF. The CDR3 DNA reads TGTGCCAGCAGCCCCAGGGGCAGGGAGACCCAGTACTTC. The chain has TRBV9 and TRBJ2-5; possible D gene TRBD1, 6 bases. There are 13 residues in the CDR3. V lost 4 bases to trimming and J lost 5 bases, with 12 bases between them. The germline CDR1 and CDR2 sequences are SGDLS and YYNGEE.

The rearrangement joins TRBV11-2 to TRBJ1-4, with unresolved D. The CDR3 is made up of 15 amino acids. Germline loops: CDR1 SGHAT, CDR2 FQNNGV. The V end was cut by 5 bases, the J end by 7 bases, with 17 bases between. The CDR3 DNA is TGTGCCAGCAGCGGAGGCCCGACAAACACTGAAAAACTGTTTTTT. It yields the protein CASSGGPTNTEKLFF.

V usage is TRBV4-3 and J usage is TRBJ2-3; 10 bases agree with TRBD2. CDR1 is LGHNA and CDR2 is YSLEER in the germline V gene. The J segment lost 4 bases and the V segment lost 1 base, leaving 5 bases of the junction unmatched. This CDR3 has 16 amino acids. CDR3 loop: CASSQGSLAGADTQYF. CDR3 nucleotide sequence: TGCGCCAGCAGCCAAGGCTCCCTAGCGGGGGCAGATACGCAGTATTTT.

This chain joins TRBV6-5 and TRBJ1-5; a possible D gene is TRBD1 (5 bases). The CDR3 is 15 residues long. With 5 bases removed from V and 7 bases from J, the gap between germline ends came to 18 bases. In germline, CDR1 is MNHEY, CDR2 SVGAGI. The CDR3 loop is CASSRDSLGEQPQHF. The CDR3 region has the DNA TGTGCCAGCAGTAGGGACTCCCTGGGAGAGCAGCCCCAGCATTTT.

The V call is TRBV5-1, the J call TRBJ1-3; 12 bases align to TRBD1. The CDR3 contains 15 residues. Trimming cost V 4 bases and J 7 bases; bases outside gene matches: 6. Germline V gene data show CDR1 as SGHRS and CDR2 as YFSETQ. DNA for the CDR3: TGCGCCAGCAGCGCGGGACAGGGGGCTTATAACACCATATATTTT. Translated, it gives CASSAGQGAYNTIYF.

This chain joins TRBV6-5 and TRBJ2-2; no clear D gene. CDR1 MNHEY and CDR2 SVGAGI come from the germline V gene. The CDR3 totals 12 residues. Trimming left V 6 bases short and J 6 bases short, with 8 bases between. The CDR3 coding sequence is TGTGCCAGCAGACCAACGGCCGGGGAGCTGTTTTTT. Residues: CASRPTAGELFF.

The genes are TRBV5-1 and TRBJ2-7; 7 nucleotides match TRBD1. This CDR3 spans 14 amino acids. Germline V CDR1 and CDR2: SGHRS, YFSETQ. The V segment lost 2 bases and the J segment 2 bases; nucleotides outside the gene matches: 4. This chain's CDR3 is CASSFTGAPYEQYF. The CDR3 DNA reads TGCGCCAGCAGCTTTACAGGGGCCCCCTACGAGCAGTACTTC.

The chain joins TRBV27 to TRBJ1-1, with unresolved D. The germline V and J ends were trimmed by 3 bases and 1 base, with 6 bases remaining between them. Germline lookup yields CDR1 MNHEY and CDR2 SMNVEV (reference sequence). This CDR3 contains 13 residues. The CDR3 nucleotides read TGTGCCAGCAGTTTGTCCAGGAACACTGAAGCTTTCTTT. Translating gives CASSLSRNTEAFF.

The chain joins TRBV9 to TRBJ1-1, with a weak D call TRBD1 (5 bases). V lost 3 bases to trimming and J lost 6 bases, with 9 bases between them. Germline V lookup: CDR1 SGDLS, CDR2 YYNGEE. The CDR3 has 12 amino acids. The CDR3 spells CASSGGLAEAFF. CDR3 nucleotides: TGTGCCAGCAGCGGGGGCCTTGCTGAAGCTTTCTTT. Complete variable domain (other parts from reference TRBV9 and TRBJ1-1): DSGVTQTPKHLITATGQRVTLRCSPRSGDLSVYWYQQSLDQGLQFLIQYYNGEERAKGNILERFSAQQFPDLHSELNLSSLELGDSALYFCASSGGLAEAFFGQGTRLTVV.

This chain uses TRBV29-1 with TRBJ2-3, with 8 nucleotides matching TRBD1. The V gene end was trimmed by 4 bases and the J gene end by 5 bases; junction bases not matched to a gene: 11. Germline values: CDR1 SQVTM, CDR2 ANQGSEA. This CDR3 has 15 residues. The chain's CDR3 is CSVARGTGWGDTQYF. The DNA for the CDR3 is TGCAGCGTTGCCAGAGGGACAGGATGGGGAGATACGCAGTATTTT.